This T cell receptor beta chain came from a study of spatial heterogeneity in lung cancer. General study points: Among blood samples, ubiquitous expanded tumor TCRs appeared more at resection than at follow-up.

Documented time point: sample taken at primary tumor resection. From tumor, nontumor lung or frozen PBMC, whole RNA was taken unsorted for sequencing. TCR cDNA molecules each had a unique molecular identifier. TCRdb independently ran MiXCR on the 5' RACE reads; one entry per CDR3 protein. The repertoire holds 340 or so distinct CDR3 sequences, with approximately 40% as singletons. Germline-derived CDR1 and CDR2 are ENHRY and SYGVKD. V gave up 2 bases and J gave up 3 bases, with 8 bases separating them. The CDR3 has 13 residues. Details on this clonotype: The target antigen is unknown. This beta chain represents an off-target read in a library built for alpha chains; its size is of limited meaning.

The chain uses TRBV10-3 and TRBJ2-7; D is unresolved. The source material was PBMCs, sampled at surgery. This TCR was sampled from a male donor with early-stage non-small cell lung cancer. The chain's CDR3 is CAISETESYEQYF. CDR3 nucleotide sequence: TGTGCCATCAGTGAGACCGAGAGCTACGAGCAGTACTTC.